The 23 T cell receptor beta chains presented below share a single source sample, sequenced in a study of human T cells and chemical hapten exposure. Specified time point: patch test 3, about 24 weeks after DPC sensitization. Sample treatment: therapeutic diphenylcyclopropenone sensitization with weekly scalp DPC. One entry per CDR3 protein results from TCRdb running MiXCR on the RACE reads. Of over 100,000 distinct CDR3 sequences in the sample, about 11% were seen once. The source was whole blood, collected in connection with sensitization to the hapten diphenylcyclopropenone (DPC). The source of these receptors is a woman aged 45-65 years with alopecia areata. Some clones in this sample may be carry-over from other donors' samples.

In this sample, this clonotype turned up many times. The chain employs TRBV29-1 and TRBJ2-3; tentatively, D is TRBD2 (6 bases). The CDR3 consists of 13 residues. Trimming removed 3 bases from V and 4 bases from J, with 11 bases in between. Germline V gives CDR1 SQVTM, CDR2 ANQGSEA. CDR3 amino acids: CSVEGSGPDTQYF. CDR3 coding DNA: TGCAGCGTTGAGGGTAGCGGCCCAGATACGCAGTATTTT.

Ten or more counts support this clonotype. The chain recombines TRBV20-1 with TRBJ1-2; TRBD1 agrees at 8 bases. Trimming took 3 bases from V and 0 from J; bases not matched to a gene: 3. Germline V lookup: CDR1 DFQATT, CDR2 SNEGSKA (reference sequence). This CDR3 has 14 amino acids. Here the CDR3 reads CSASQGQANYGYTF. The CDR3 DNA is TGCAGTGCTAGCCAGGGACAGGCTAACTATGGCTACACCTTC.

This clonotype was seen only a few times. CDR3 DNA: TGTGCCAGCAGTGAGGGGCGGGAATACGAGCAGTACTTC. Translating gives CASSEGREYEQYF. The rearrangement joins TRBV2 to TRBJ2-7; D might be TRBD2 (6 bases). The CDR3 sequence is 13 residues long. Trimming pared 3 bases from V and 4 bases from J, leaving 10 bases between. CDR1 and CDR2 (germline): SNHLY, FYNNEI. The full variable domain, in which reference TRBV2 and TRBJ2-7 provide the parts outside the CDR3, is EPEVTQTPSHQVTQMGQEVILRCVPISNHLYFYWYRQILGQKVEFLVSFYNNEISEKSEIFDDQFSVERPDGSNFTLKIRSTKLEDSAMYFCASSEGREYEQYFGPGTRLTVT.

This chain uses TRBV4-3 with TRBJ1-1; unclear D gene. The V gene lost 3 bases and the J gene lost 1 base, with 6 bases spanning the gap. Germline CDR1 LGHNA, CDR2 YSLEER. This CDR3 contains 13 residues. CDR3 protein: CASSQDSNTEAFF. The CDR3 nucleotides read TGCGCCAGCAGCCAGGACTCGAACACTGAAGCTTTCTTT.

This clonotype has a count of ten or more. The rearrangement links TRBV20-1 to TRBJ2-7; 11 nucleotides agree with TRBD1. Germline V gene lookup returns CDR1 DFQATT and CDR2 SNEGSKA (reference sequence). CDR3 length equals 14 residues. The V and J ends lost 5 bases and 5 bases, in that order; junction bases with no gene match: 8. This chain's CDR3 is CSARRTGGIDEQYF. The CDR3 DNA is TGCAGTGCTCGCCGGACAGGGGGCATCGACGAGCAGTACTTC.

V is TRBV20-1 and J is TRBJ2-3; TRBD2 agrees at 11 bases. With V trimmed by 3 bases and J by 5 bases, 4 bases remained unmatched. The CDR3 is 14 residues long. CDR1 is DFQATT and CDR2 is SNEGSKA in the germline V gene (reference sequence). Here the CDR3 DNA reads TGCAGTGCTAGGGCTAGCGGGAGGATAGATACGCAGTATTTT. Amino acids: CSARASGRIDTQYF.

This clonotype has a count of ten or more. This chain joins TRBV7-2 and TRBJ2-1; D may be TRBD2 (5 bases). The CDR3 extends over 14 amino acids. Trimming cost V 3 bases and J 7 bases, with 13 bases left between them. Germline V gene lookup returns CDR1 SGHTA and CDR2 FQGNSA. Here the CDR3 reads CASSFEGLWNEQFF. The CDR3 nucleotides are TGTGCCAGCAGCTTCGAGGGCCTATGGAATGAGCAGTTCTTC.

This clonotype was observed at least ten times. The chain recombines TRBV20-1 with TRBJ2-7; D remains ambiguous. This CDR3 spans 13 amino acids. The V gene lost 6 bases and the J gene lost 7 bases, with 19 bases spanning the gap. The V gene's germline CDR1 is DFQATT and CDR2 SNEGSKA (reference sequence). The CDR3 reads CSAGFRGLGEQYF. As DNA, the CDR3 is TGCAGTGCAGGGTTCCGAGGCCTGGGGGAGCAGTACTTC.

This chain joins TRBV4-1 and TRBJ1-6, with D hard to call. Looked up from germline, CDR1 is MGHRA and CDR2 is YSYEKL. The V and J ends lost 1 base and 10 bases respectively, with 14 bases between them. The CDR3 is 15 residues long. Here the CDR3 reads CASSQVSGYESPLHF. The DNA for the CDR3 is TGCGCCAGCAGCCAAGTGTCGGGGTACGAGTCACCCCTCCACTTT.

The sample holds many counts of this clonotype. This rearrangement joins TRBV29-1 to TRBJ1-1; no clear D. CDR1 is SQVTM, CDR2 ANQGSEA, per germline. V was clipped by 5 bases and J by 7 bases, with 11 bases between them. The CDR3 is made up of 11 amino acids. This CDR3 is CSVIHRGEAFF. The CDR3 DNA follows: TGCAGCGTTATTCACCGGGGTGAAGCTTTCTTT.

Ten or more counts support this clonotype. The chain has TRBV20-1 and TRBJ2-1; D ambiguous. Trimming took 3 bases from V and 4 from J, leaving 7 bases between them. In germline, CDR1 is DFQATT, CDR2 SNEGSKA (reference sequence). CDR3 length equals 12 residues. The CDR3: CSASLQYNEQFF. Here the CDR3 DNA reads TGCAGTGCTAGTCTCCAGTACAATGAGCAGTTCTTC.

The table lists this clonotype with a few counts. The chain carries TRBV27 and TRBJ2-3, with D hard to call. The CDR3 contains 13 residues. Per the germline V gene, CDR1 is MNHEY and CDR2 is SMNVEV (reference sequence). Deletions cut 0 bases from V and 4 bases from J, with 5 bases between. The CDR3 loop is CASSLSSADTQYF. In nucleotides, the CDR3 is TGTGCCAGCAGTTTATCGTCCGCAGATACGCAGTATTTT.

The CDR3 sequence: CASSLGAGGGQPQHF. CDR3 in DNA: TGTGCCAGCAGTTTAGGGGCAGGGGGCGGTCAGCCCCAGCATTTT. V gene TRBV27 combines with J gene TRBJ1-5; 8 bases fit TRBD1. The CDR3 has 15 residues. Germline V gene sequence: CDR1 MNHEY, CDR2 SMNVEV (reference sequence). Trimming took 2 bases from V and 6 from J; bases not matched to a gene: 6.

V and J are TRBV3-1 and TRBJ2-7; 7 positions agree with TRBD1. The CDR3 totals 13 residues. With 10 bases clipped from V and 4 bases from J, the junction kept 10 bases outside the gene matches. Germline lookup yields CDR1 LGHDT and CDR2 YNNKEL (reference sequence). The CDR3: CATSDGTAYEQYF. As DNA, the CDR3 is TGTGCCACCAGTGACGGGACAGCGTACGAGCAGTACTTC.

The genes are TRBV29-1 and TRBJ1-2; TRBD1 is a possible D gene (5 bases). Trimming shortened V by 7 bases and J by 7 bases, and 16 bases separated the two germline ends. Germline V lookup: CDR1 SQVTM, CDR2 ANQGSEA. The CDR3 consists of 12 residues. In nucleotides, the CDR3 is TGCAGCGCCTTCGGGTCCCAGGGTGGCTACACCTTC. Its translation is CSAFGSQGGYTF.

This clonotype was seen more than once but under ten times. The chain links TRBV28 to TRBJ2-1; no definite D call. Germline-derived CDR1 and CDR2 are MDHEN and SYDVKM. Trimming stripped 4 bases from V and 9 bases from J, with 10 bases between. The CDR3 totals 12 residues. The CDR3 protein is CASSSPWGEQFF. The CDR3 nucleotides are TGTGCCAGCAGTTCCCCCTGGGGTGAGCAGTTCTTC.

This CDR3 is CAISVTGSKTEAFF. The CDR3 DNA is TGTGCCATCAGTGTGACAGGGTCTAAGACTGAAGCTTTCTTT. The chain links TRBV10-3 to TRBJ1-1; TRBD1 agrees at 7 bases. The germline gives CDR1 ENHRY, CDR2 SYGVKD. The CDR3 is 14 residues long. V was clipped by 4 bases and J by 5 bases; unmatched bases: 7.

This clonotype was counted between two and nine times. CDR3 in DNA: TGTGCCAGCAGCAGACAGGCAACCTACGAGCAGTACTTC. It encodes CASSRQATYEQYF. V and J are TRBV7-9 and TRBJ2-7; maybe TRBD1 (6 bases). Germline values: CDR1 SEHNR, CDR2 FQNEAQ (reference sequence). Deletions cut 5 bases from V and 2 bases from J, with 10 bases between. The CDR3 is 13 residues long.

The chain couples TRBV4-3 to TRBJ1-2, with TRBD1 identical over 10 bases. This CDR3 spans 15 amino acids. V was clipped by 0 bases and J by 8 bases; unmatched bases: 6. In germline, CDR1 is LGHNA, CDR2 YSLEER. CDR3 DNA sequence: TGCGCCAGCAGCCAAGATATGGGACAGGGGAACGGCTACACCTTC. Its translation is CASSQDMGQGNGYTF.

The J gene is TRBJ2-3, the V gene TRBV7-2; D is unresolved. The ends were cut back, 6 bases at V and 4 bases at J, with 17 bases in the middle. This CDR3 has 15 amino acids. In germline, CDR1 is SGHTA, CDR2 FQGNSA. CDR3 loop: CASRPLRGGPDTQYF. CDR3 DNA: TGTGCCAGCAGACCTCTTAGAGGCGGTCCAGATACGCAGTATTTT.

This clonotype was observed many times. The chain recombines TRBV11-2 with TRBJ2-4; 9 nucleotides match TRBD1. Germline CDR1 and CDR2: SGHAT and FQNNGV. CDR3 length: 14 residues. Trimming took 2 bases from V and 10 from J; bases not matched to a gene: 6. CDR3 sequence (DNA): TGTGCCAGCAGCTTATCGTGGACAGGGGAAATTCAGTACTTC. Amino acids: CASSLSWTGEIQYF. The full variable domain, rest sourced from reference TRBV11-2 and TRBJ2-4, is EAGVAQSPRYKIIEKRQSVAFWCNPISGHATLYWYQQILGQGPKLLIQFQNNGVVDDSQLPKDRFSAERLKGVDSTLKIQPAKLEDSAVYLCASSLSWTGEIQYFGAGTRLSVL.

In its sample, this clonotype was seen once. V gene TRBV14 combines with J gene TRBJ2-7, with D possibly TRBD2 on 6 matching bases. Germline V gene lookup returns CDR1 SGHDN and CDR2 FVKESK. The ends were cut back, 10 bases at V and 4 bases at J, with 20 bases in the middle. The CDR3 sequence is 14 residues long. CDR3 DNA: TGTGCCATCCTCCGCGACACGGGAGATTACGAGCAGTACTTC. Translating it yields CAILRDTGDYEQYF.

This clonotype has more than one count but fewer than ten. V is TRBV29-1 and J is TRBJ1-2; no definite D call. The V end lost 4 bases, the J end lost 3 bases, and 12 bases lay between the germline ends. Germline V CDR1 and CDR2: SQVTM, ANQGSEA. The CDR3 length is 13 residues. The CDR3 loop reads CSVVRTDDYGYTF. The CDR3 nucleotides are TGCAGCGTTGTTAGGACGGATGACTATGGCTACACCTTC.